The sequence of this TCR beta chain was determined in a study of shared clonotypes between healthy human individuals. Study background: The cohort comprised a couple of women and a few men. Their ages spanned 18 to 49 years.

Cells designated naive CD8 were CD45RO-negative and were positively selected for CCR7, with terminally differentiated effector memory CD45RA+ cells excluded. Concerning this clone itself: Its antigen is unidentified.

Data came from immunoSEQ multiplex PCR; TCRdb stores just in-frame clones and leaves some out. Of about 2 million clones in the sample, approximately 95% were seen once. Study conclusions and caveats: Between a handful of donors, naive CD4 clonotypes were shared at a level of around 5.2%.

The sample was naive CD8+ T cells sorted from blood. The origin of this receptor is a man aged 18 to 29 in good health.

CDR3 coding DNA: TGTGCCAGCTCACCGCCGGGACAGGGAAATAACTATGGCTACACCTTC. Its translation: CASSPPGQGNNYGYTF. The rearrangement links TRBV18 to TRBJ1-2; 9 bases agree with TRBD1. The germline CDR1 and CDR2 sequences are KGHSH and LQKENI. J gave up 1 base and V 3 bases, and 6 bases lay outside the gene matches. The CDR3 loop spans 16 amino acids. The variable domain in full, completed from reference TRBV18 and TRBJ1-2, reads NAGVMQNPRHLVRRRGQEARLRCSPMKGHSHVYWYRQLPEEGLKFMVYLQKENIIDESGMPKERFSAEFPKEGPSILRIQQVVRGDSAAYFCASSPPGQGNNYGYTFGSGTRLTVV.